This T cell receptor beta chain is from a study of cytomegalovirus exposure and HLA in healthy donors. Study-wide results and limits: Most of the TCR beta V segments (in an earlier analysis) were productive either about 90% or about 30% of the time. Later analysis placed DRB1 highest and HLA-C lowest in TCR association rates, which differed by HLA locus.

The CDR3 covers 16 residues. Germline V CDR1 and CDR2: SEHNR, FQNEAQ (reference sequence). Comments on this clone: The antigen remains unidentified. One end of the junction fails to match germline, which may point to a read error.

PCR involved 60 Vbeta and 13 Jbeta primers. The table came from immunoSEQ multiplex PCR; TCRdb's copy has only in-frame clones and leaves some out. Of some 200,000 clones listed, about 83% are singletons. The sequence was obtained from a female donor in good health and CMV-seronegative. The sample consisted of PBMCs. The V gene is TRBV7-9, the J gene TRBJ2-1; TRBD2 matches 10 bases. The CDR3: CSSSPKLAGDTNEQFF. The CDR3 DNA reads TGTTCCAGCAGCCCTAAGCTAGCGGGGGATACCAATGAGCAGTTCTTC.